What follows is one T cell receptor beta chain and its context. This record comes from a study of blood T cell repertoires in COVID-19. In the study overall: Acute and convalescent COVID-19 specimens originated in the United States, Italy and Spain. T cells, B-cell-depleted T cells, or PBMCs supplied cDNA or gDNA.

CDR3 length: 14 amino acids. Germline CDR1 SGDLS, CDR2 YYNGEE. With 7 bases removed from V and 0 bases from J, the gap between germline ends came to 11 bases. Per the original data handling: Reference gene primer amplification in the assay estimated nucleated cell counts. This table comes from immunoSEQ multiplex PCR, and its TCRdb copy is limited to in-frame clones, with some not included. V, J and clone size were drawn from that table, and D and trimming were deduced from the DNA. The table lists 250,000 to 300,000 clones, more than 85% of them singletons, with about 4.6% in the top ten. The sequenced material came from peripheral blood. The chain links TRBV9 to TRBJ1-3, with TRBD1 as a possible D gene (5 bases). The TCR comes from a middle-aged man with acute or convalescent COVID-19. In nucleotides, the CDR3 is TGTGCCAGCGGCTCAGGGCGCTCTGGAAACACCATATATTTT. This codes for CASGSGRSGNTIYF.